This paragraph reports one T cell receptor beta chain. Patients of the Seattle cohort, enrolled during active infection, were followed longitudinally. Trimming took off 6 bases at V and 1 base at J, with 7 bases between the two ends. The CDR3 is 13 residues long. In the original processing: The authors estimated nucleated cell counts from reference gene primer amplification. Libraries were prepared by immunoSEQ multiplex PCR; TCRdb keeps only in-frame clonotypes and omits some of them. V and J calls and clone size come straight from that table; D and trimming were deduced from the DNA. The table shows some 390,000 clones, with roughly 90% occurring only once. The data belong to a study of blood T cell repertoires in COVID-19. Across the whole study: Samples taken during acute and convalescent COVID-19 were collected in the United States, Italy and Spain.

The TCR originated in a woman in her thirties or forties with COVID-19, enrolled during active disease. The chain is built from TRBV12-3 or TRBV12-4 and TRBJ2-1; D not certain. Sequencing was performed on peripheral blood. The CDR3 loop is CASSRSSYNEQFF. The CDR3, as DNA: TGTGCCAGCAGCCGTTCTTCCTACAATGAGCAGTTCTTC.